This entry lists 29 T cell receptor beta chains sequenced from one sample in a study of T cells in localized non-small cell lung cancer. TCRdb's copy holds only in-frame clones and misses some; the assay was immunoSEQ multiplex PCR. Of over 50,000 clones listed, roughly nine tenths are singletons. Sequencing used peripheral blood, obtained before any cancer treatment. The origin of the receptors is a woman aged 40-69 years with stage I lung adenocarcinoma.

The V call is TRBV10-3, the J call TRBJ1-4; TRBD1 is a possible D gene (6 bases). With 3 bases removed from V and 8 bases from J, the gap between germline ends came to 13 bases. Germline CDR1 ENHRY, CDR2 SYGVKD. The CDR3 covers 14 residues. CDR3 loop: CAISDWGGEEKLFF. The CDR3 bases are TGTGCCATCAGTGATTGGGGGGGCGAGGAAAAACTGTTTTTT.

The chain is built from TRBV19 and TRBJ2-1, with 11 bases aligning to TRBD2. Germline V CDR1 and CDR2: LNHDA, SQIVND (reference sequence). The CDR3 runs 18 residues. Unmatched junction bases numbered 10, after V lost 6 bases and J lost 0 bases. The CDR3 region is CASRPLAGDLSSYNEQFF. Here the CDR3 DNA reads TGTGCCAGTAGACCACTAGCGGGAGACCTGAGCTCCTACAATGAGCAGTTCTTC.

The chain is built from TRBV11-3 and TRBJ2-1; D gene unclear. The V gene's germline CDR1 is SGHNT and CDR2 YENEEA. V was shortened by 0 bases and J by 7 bases, with 7 bases between the two germline ends. The CDR3 totals 13 residues. CDR3 loop: CASSLEGGNEQFF. CDR3 bases: TGTGCCAGCAGCTTAGAAGGTGGGAATGAGCAGTTCTTC.

The chain uses TRBV9 and TRBJ2-5, with TRBD2 identical over 11 bases. V was pared by 3 bases and J by 4 bases, with 2 bases of the junction left unmatched. CDR1 and CDR2 (germline): SGDLS, YYNGEE. The CDR3 loop spans 14 amino acids. CDR3 in amino acids: CASSGGTSGETQYF. CDR3 sequence (DNA): TGTGCCAGCAGCGGGGGGACTAGCGGAGAGACCCAGTACTTC.

The chain is built from TRBV5-6 and TRBJ2-1; 9 bases line up with TRBD2. Germline loops: CDR1 SGHDT, CDR2 YYEEEE. V trimming: 6 bases; J trimming: 9 bases; junction bases outside the gene matches: 10. This CDR3 spans 14 amino acids. The CDR3 is CASIWGSGGGEQFF. DNA for the CDR3: TGTGCCAGCATCTGGGGTAGCGGGGGAGGTGAGCAGTTCTTC. The full variable domain, in which reference TRBV5-6 and TRBJ2-1 provide the parts outside the CDR3, is DAGVTQSPTHLIKTRGQQVTLRCSPKSGHDTVSWYQQALGQGPQFIFQYYEEEERQRGNFPDRFSGHQFPNYSSELNVNALLLGDSALYLCASIWGSGGGEQFFGPGTRLTVL.

This rearrangement joins TRBV7-9 to TRBJ1-2, with no clear D. The CDR3 is made up of 15 amino acids. Germline CDR1 and CDR2: SEHNR and FQNEAQ (reference sequence). The V end lost 4 bases, the J end lost 4 bases, and 16 bases lay between the germline ends. The CDR3 DNA reads TGTGCCAGCAGCTCAGGAGAACTCGGCGGCTATGGCTACACCTTC. Protein: CASSSGELGGYGYTF.

The CDR3 loop is CASRGGFQETQYF. The CDR3 DNA sequence: TGTGCCAGCAGAGGGGGGTTTCAAGAGACCCAGTACTTC. V is TRBV7-2 and J is TRBJ2-5; D is perhaps TRBD1 or TRBD2 (6 bases each). Per the germline V gene, CDR1 is SGHTA and CDR2 is FQGNSA. Trimming took off 6 bases at V and 2 bases at J, with 10 bases between the two ends. This CDR3 has 13 residues.

The chain uses TRBV7-2 and TRBJ2-5; possible D gene TRBD2, 6 bases. Trimming removed 2 bases at V and 2 bases at J, with 12 bases between. The CDR3 runs 15 residues. The V gene's germline CDR1 is SGHTA and CDR2 FQGNSA. The CDR3 is CASSLTGERQETQYF. In DNA form, the CDR3 reads TGTGCCAGCAGCTTAACGGGAGAGAGGCAAGAGACCCAGTACTTC. The whole variable domain, remainder taken from reference TRBV7-2 and TRBJ2-5, is GAGVSQSPSNKVTEKGKDVELRCDPISGHTALYWYRQSLGQGLEFLIYFQGNSAPDKSGLPSDRFSAERTGGSVSTLTIQRTQQEDSAVYLCASSLTGERQETQYFGPGTRLLVL.

This chain links TRBV7-7 with TRBJ1-4, with a weak D call TRBD1 (6 bases). The germline V gene encodes CDR1 SSHAT and CDR2 FNYEAQ (reference sequence). V lost 5 bases and J 8 bases, leaving 12 bases between the germline ends. The CDR3 consists of 13 residues. CDR3 DNA: TGTGCCAGCAGCCCGGGGGGCAGGGAAAAACTGTTTTTT. This sequence encodes CASSPGGREKLFF.

This rearrangement joins TRBV28 to TRBJ1-1; D gene ambiguous. Germline V gene data show CDR1 as MDHEN and CDR2 as SYDVKM. This CDR3 has 12 residues. Trimming removed 5 bases from V and 1 base from J, with 5 bases in between. As DNA, the CDR3 is TGTGCCAGCAGTGTTAAGAACACTGAAGCTTTCTTT. Encoded protein: CASSVKNTEAFF.

The CDR3 reads CASSSAVFYGYTF. The CDR3 coding sequence is TGTGCCAGCAGCTCCGCAGTTTTCTATGGCTACACCTTC. The genes are TRBV7-9 and TRBJ1-2; the D is unclear. The CDR3 loop spans 13 amino acids. CDR1 is SEHNR, CDR2 FQNEAQ, per germline (reference sequence). V dropped 4 bases and J dropped 4 bases, with 10 bases sitting between them.

This chain uses TRBV11-2 with TRBJ2-3; possibly TRBD1 for D (5 bases). CDR3 length equals 16 residues. V was shortened by 1 base and J by 1 base, with 12 bases between the two germline ends. The germline CDR1 and CDR2 sequences are SGHAT and FQNNGV. As DNA, the CDR3 is TGTGCCAGCAGCTTAGTAGGGGCGATGGGCACAGATACGCAGTATTTT. As protein: CASSLVGAMGTDTQYF.

The chain links TRBV28 to TRBJ1-1, with 8 bases fitting TRBD1. V was pared by 2 bases and J by 7 bases, with 6 bases of the junction left unmatched. The CDR3 contains 14 residues. The germline gives CDR1 MDHEN, CDR2 SYDVKM. The DNA of the CDR3 is TGTGCCAGCAGTTTAGCCCAGGGGGCTGTTGAAGCTTTCTTT. This translates into CASSLAQGAVEAFF.

This chain uses TRBV6-1 with TRBJ1-3; tentatively, D is TRBD1 (5 bases). The CDR3 length is 14 residues. V was shortened by 8 bases and J by 0 bases, with 11 bases between the two germline ends. Germline loops: CDR1 MNHNS, CDR2 SASEGT. The chain's CDR3 is CASCPGGSGNTIYF. The CDR3 coding sequence is TGTGCCAGCTGCCCGGGGGGCTCTGGAAACACCATATATTTT.

This chain links TRBV6-5 with TRBJ1-2; 7 nucleotides line up with TRBD1. CDR3 length equals 14 residues. V lost 6 bases to trimming and J lost 3 bases; unmatched junction nucleotides: 7. Per germline, CDR1 MNHEY and CDR2 SVGAGI. CDR3 bases: TGTGCCAGCAGACTGGGACAGCTCCACTATGGCTACACCTTC. Its translation is CASRLGQLHYGYTF.

The chain recombines TRBV7-2 with TRBJ2-2; possibly TRBD1 or TRBD2 for D (6 bases each). The CDR3 consists of 17 residues. CDR1 and CDR2 from the germline V gene are SGHTA and FQGNSA. The V end was cut by 3 bases, the J end by 6 bases, with 20 bases between. CDR3 in DNA: TGTGCCAGCAGCTTTCGATCCGGACGGGGGCTGGCCGGGGAGCTGTTTTTT. Amino acid sequence: CASSFRSGRGLAGELFF. Complete variable domain (other parts from reference TRBV7-2 and TRBJ2-2): GAGVSQSPSNKVTEKGKDVELRCDPISGHTALYWYRQSLGQGLEFLIYFQGNSAPDKSGLPSDRFSAERTGGSVSTLTIQRTQQEDSAVYLCASSFRSGRGLAGELFFGEGSRLTVL.

The V and J genes are TRBV5-8 and TRBJ1-1, with TRBD1 as a possible D gene (5 bases). The CDR3 extends over 13 amino acids. The V gene's germline CDR1 is SGHTS and CDR2 YDEGEE. This CDR3 is CADRQTITLKAFF. The CDR3 DNA reads as TGTGCGGATAGACAGACCATTACACTGAAAGCTTTCTTT.

V and J are TRBV9 and TRBJ2-2; TRBD2 aligns across 7 bases. Trimming cost V 0 bases and J 5 bases; bases outside gene matches: 10. The CDR3 consists of 17 residues. Germline V gene data show CDR1 as SGDLS and CDR2 as YYNGEE. Here the CDR3 reads CASSVVGAGSSTGELFF. In DNA, the CDR3 is TGTGCCAGCAGCGTAGTTGGAGCGGGATCGTCGACCGGGGAGCTGTTTTTT.

This chain connects TRBV9 to TRBJ2-1, with 11 bases matching TRBD2. Losses at the gene ends were 0 bases for V and 6 bases for J; bases not matched to a gene: 5. The CDR3 has 16 residues. Looked up from germline, CDR1 is SGDLS and CDR2 is YYNGEE. CDR3 protein: CASSVGLAGTGNEQFF. The CDR3 nucleotides read TGTGCCAGCAGCGTAGGACTAGCGGGGACCGGCAATGAGCAGTTCTTC.

V and J are TRBV29-1 and TRBJ2-5, with 10 bases identical to TRBD1. J was trimmed by 5 bases and V by 3 bases; bases with no gene match: 9. This CDR3 is 15 amino acids long. The germline V gene encodes CDR1 SQVTM and CDR2 ANQGSEA. CDR3 loop: CSVEYRDRGRETQYF. CDR3 in DNA: TGCAGCGTTGAGTACCGGGACAGGGGTAGGGAGACCCAGTACTTC.

The chain combines TRBV4-3 with TRBJ2-3; the match to TRBD2 covers 9 bases. This CDR3 region has 17 residues. Germline V gene data show CDR1 as LGHNA and CDR2 as YSLEER. Unmatched junction bases numbered 12, after V lost 4 bases and J lost 4 bases. The CDR3 nucleotides are TGCGCCAGCAGCCGAGCTGTTAGCGGGAGATTATCAGATACGCAGTATTTT. It translates to CASSRAVSGRLSDTQYF.

In this sample, this clone turned up once. The V call is TRBV9, the J call TRBJ1-3; D not resolved. There are 16 residues in the CDR3. Germline CDR1 reads SGDLS; CDR2 reads YYNGEE. Trimming left V 4 bases short and J 0 bases short, with 14 bases between. CDR3 bases: TGTGCCAGCAGCAGAGCGGGAGGGAACTCTGGAAACACCATATATTTT. Residues: CASSRAGGNSGNTIYF.

This chain connects TRBV19 to TRBJ1-4; possible D gene TRBD1, 5 bases. This CDR3 has 15 amino acids. The germline V gene has CDR1 LNHDA and CDR2 SQIVND (reference sequence). V lost 5 bases and J 8 bases, leaving 18 bases between the germline ends. The CDR3 spells CASSSILGVGEKLFF. The CDR3 bases are TGTGCCAGTAGTTCTATATTGGGGGTTGGAGAAAAACTGTTTTTT.

This CDR3 reads CASTLEVSGIEYF. The CDR3 DNA follows: TGTGCCAGCACCTTGGAAGTGAGCGGGATAGAGTACTTC. This chain joins TRBV6-1 and TRBJ2-5, with 7 bases aligning to TRBD2. The CDR3 has 13 amino acids. Trimming cost V 7 bases and J 12 bases; bases outside gene matches: 14. Germline V gives CDR1 MNHNS, CDR2 SASEGT.

The chain is built from TRBV11-2 and TRBJ2-1, with D unclear. Germline V gene sequence: CDR1 SGHAT, CDR2 FQNNGV. This CDR3 spans 11 amino acids. Trimming left V 0 bases short and J 9 bases short, with 3 bases between. The CDR3 here is CASSLEIEQFF. DNA of the CDR3: TGTGCCAGCAGCTTAGAGATTGAGCAGTTCTTC.

The chain links TRBV6-6 to TRBJ1-4; D uncertain. With 5 bases removed from V and 0 bases from J, the gap between germline ends came to 13 bases. CDR1 MNHNY and CDR2 SVGAGI come from the germline V gene (reference sequence). This CDR3 region has 16 residues. The CDR3 coding sequence is TGTGCCAGCAGTCTCCCTACGATTGCAACTAATGAAAAACTGTTTTTT. This codes for CASSLPTIATNEKLFF.

This sequence joins TRBV7-3 and TRBJ1-6, with 9 nucleotides matching TRBD1. The CDR3 has 13 residues. Germline trimming cut 6 bases from V and 9 bases from J; bases unmatched to any gene: 3. Germline CDR1 is SGHTA and CDR2 is FQGTGA. CDR3 sequence reads: CASSDRGTSPLHF. DNA of the CDR3: TGTGCCAGCAGTGACAGGGGGACTTCACCCCTCCACTTT.

The gene calls are TRBV28 and TRBJ2-1; 11 bases line up with TRBD2. V gave up 6 bases and J gave up 7 bases; unmatched junction bases: 11. Germline V lookup: CDR1 MDHEN, CDR2 SYDVKM. The CDR3 has 16 residues. Written as DNA, the CDR3 is TGTGCCAGCAGAAAACAGGGGACTAGCGGCTTGAATGAGCAGTTCTTC. Its translation: CASRKQGTSGLNEQFF. Looking up the rest from reference TRBV28 and TRBJ2-1 gives the full variable domain: DVKVTQSSRYLVKRTGEKVFLECVQDMDHENMFWYRQDPGLGLRLIYFSYDVKMKEKGDIPEGYSVSREKKERFSLILESASTNQTSMYLCASRKQGTSGLNEQFFGPGTRLTVL.

This clone was seen only a few times. The chain couples TRBV5-4 to TRBJ2-5; tentatively, D is TRBD2 (6 bases). Deletions cut 0 bases from V and 1 base from J, with 13 bases between. Looked up from germline, CDR1 is SGHNT and CDR2 is YYREEE (reference sequence). This CDR3 has 16 amino acids. The CDR3 coding sequence is TGTGCCAGCAGCTTGGACGTGGGAGGAGGCCAAGAGACCCAGTACTTC. As protein: CASSLDVGGGQETQYF.